Sequencing of this TCR beta chain was carried out in a study of T cells after yellow fever vaccination. Study results and limitations: Overlap between CD4 and CD8 compartments was detected for a small share of clonotypes. Although the secondary response was weaker, it peaked faster, at day 5 versus 15.

With respect to this clonotype: Antigen: not known.

Template switching by 5'RACE produced TCR cDNA, adding a universal primer site and UMIs. TCRdb called the 5' RACE reads again in MiXCR, with one record for every CDR3 protein. Seen here are some 390,000 distinct CDR3 sequences, over 15% observed once, and the top ten hold 18%. The TCR originated in a young man who received the YFV17D yellow fever vaccine. The material was PBMCs, obtained before the yellow fever booster vaccination.

CDR3 region: CATSRGDSQETQYF. In DNA form, the CDR3 reads TGTGCCACCAGCAGAGGGGACAGCCAAGAGACCCAGTACTTC. V usage is TRBV15 and J usage is TRBJ2-5; 7 bases are a match to TRBD1. The CDR3 has 14 residues. Germline values: CDR1 LNHNV, CDR2 YYDKDF (reference sequence). J gave up 1 base and V 1 base, and 0 bases lay outside the gene matches.